The 23 T cell receptor beta chains listed next were all sequenced from one sample in a study of blood T cell repertoires in COVID-19. Assay used: immunoSEQ multiplex PCR; TCRdb lists only in-frame clones, some missing. The repertoire includes 310,000 or so clones, 85% to 90% of them detected once, and approximately 11% sits in the top ten. What was sequenced was peripheral blood. The receptors were sampled from a woman in her thirties with COVID-19, enrolled during active disease.

The rearrangement uses TRBV20-1 and TRBJ1-2, with D possibly TRBD1 on 5 matching bases. V was clipped by 3 bases and J by 6 bases, with 11 bases between them. Germline V gene lookup returns CDR1 DFQATT and CDR2 SNEGSKA (reference sequence). CDR3 length equals 12 residues. CDR3 DNA: TGCAGTGCTAGTAACAGGATCGATGGCTACACCTTC. Its translation is CSASNRIDGYTF.

The rearrangement links TRBV27 to TRBJ2-7; 13 bases match TRBD2. V shed 0 bases, J shed 4 bases, and the junction held 6 bases outside the gene matches. Germline V gene sequence: CDR1 MNHEY, CDR2 SMNVEV (reference sequence). CDR3 length: 17 amino acids. CDR3 DNA sequence: TGTGCCAGCAGTTTATCTCCAGGGACTAGCGGGACATACGAGCAGTACTTC. Translation gives CASSLSPGTSGTYEQYF.

This chain links TRBV7-3 with TRBJ2-3; 7 bases are shared with TRBD1. Trimming at V came to 5 bases and at J to 6 bases, leaving 11 bases not matched to a gene. The CDR3 runs to 15 residues. Germline CDR1 and CDR2: SGHTA and FQGTGA. The CDR3 protein is CASSKTGTESDTQYF. CDR3 in DNA: TGTGCCAGCAGCAAAACCGGGACAGAGTCGGATACGCAGTATTTT.

The chain joins TRBV27 to TRBJ2-5, with unresolved D. The CDR3 loop spans 14 amino acids. The germline CDR1 and CDR2 sequences are MNHEY and SMNVEV (reference sequence). The ends were cut back, 2 bases at V and 9 bases at J, with 16 bases in the middle. CDR3 coding DNA: TGTGCCAGCAGTTTAAAACTGCCTGCTGAGGCCCAGTACTTC. The encoded protein is CASSLKLPAEAQYF.

This clone was seen once. The chain uses TRBV7-2 and TRBJ1-5; no clear D gene. Trimming cost V 1 base and J 6 bases, with 4 bases left between them. CDR1 is SGHTA and CDR2 is FQGNSA in the germline V gene. The CDR3 totals 12 residues. This CDR3 is CASSLDLQPQHF. The CDR3, as DNA: TGTGCCAGCAGCTTAGATCTTCAGCCCCAGCATTTT.

The chain employs TRBV7-9 and TRBJ1-3; tentatively, D is TRBD1 (6 bases). CDR3 size: 15 residues. Trimming stripped 7 bases from V and 2 bases from J, with 15 bases between. Germline lookup yields CDR1 SEHNR and CDR2 FQNEAQ (reference sequence). CDR3 nucleotides: TGTGCCAGCAAATGGGAGGGGGAAGCTGGAAACACCATATATTTT. Encoded protein: CASKWEGEAGNTIYF.

The rearrangement joins TRBV7-9 to TRBJ2-2, with 9 bases matching TRBD2. Germline CDR1 SEHNR, CDR2 FQNEAQ (reference sequence). The trim removed 2 bases at V and 6 bases at J, leaving 10 bases unmatched. The CDR3 is 17 amino acids. This chain's CDR3 is CASSLTSSGIGAGELFF. The CDR3 DNA reads TGTGCCAGCAGCTTAACGTCTAGCGGGATCGGAGCCGGGGAGCTGTTTTTT.

For this clone: In the same sample, other DNA sequences code for this CDR3. The chain employs TRBV7-9 and TRBJ2-1, with 12 bases matching TRBD2. V shed 0 bases and J 4 bases; nucleotides not matched to a gene: 1. Germline V gene data show CDR1 as SEHNR and CDR2 as FQNEAQ (reference sequence). The CDR3 totals 16 residues. CDR3 amino acids: CASSLALAGGYNEQFF. The CDR3 coding sequence is TGTGCCAGCAGCTTAGCGCTAGCGGGAGGGTACAATGAGCAGTTCTTC. Full variable domain (remainder filled in from reference TRBV7-9 and TRBJ2-1): DTGVSQNPRHKITKRGQNVTFRCDPISEHNRLYWYRQTLGQGPEFLTYFQNEAQLEKSRLLSDRFSAERPKGSFSTLEIQRTEQGDSAMYLCASSLALAGGYNEQFFGPGTRLTVL.

The gene calls are TRBV14 and TRBJ2-7; the match to TRBD2 covers 8 bases. V lost 4 bases, J lost 1 base, and 9 bases stayed unmatched. The CDR3 extends over 16 amino acids. Germline CDR1 is SGHDN and CDR2 is FVKESK. CDR3 in amino acids: CASSLRPSGYSYEQYF. CDR3 DNA sequence: TGTGCCAGCAGCCTTCGACCTAGCGGGTATTCCTACGAGCAGTACTTC.

The chain joins TRBV30 to TRBJ1-5, with 9 bases aligning to TRBD1. V lost 0 bases, J lost 5 bases, and 8 bases stayed unmatched. Germline values: CDR1 GTSNPN, CDR2 SVGIG (reference sequence). The CDR3 has 16 residues. The CDR3 bases are TGTGCCTGGAGTGTAACCGGGACAGGGTTCTATCAGCCCCAGCATTTT. Its protein product is CAWSVTGTGFYQPQHF.

This chain uses TRBV10-2 with TRBJ2-1; TRBD1 is a possible D gene (5 bases). CDR3 size: 14 residues. The germline gives CDR1 WSHSY, CDR2 SAAADI. Trimming left V 3 bases short and J 7 bases short, with 13 bases between. The CDR3 sequence is CASSDPGSGNEQFF. The CDR3 DNA reads TGCGCCAGCAGTGACCCAGGGTCGGGTAATGAGCAGTTCTTC.

The V and J genes are TRBV5-4 and TRBJ1-3; TRBD1 matches at 8 bases. The CDR3 length is 14 residues. CDR1 SGHNT and CDR2 YYREEE come from the germline V gene (reference sequence). With V trimmed by 4 bases and J by 5 bases, 5 bases remained unmatched. The CDR3 nucleotides read TGTGCCAGCAGCCTCGGACAGGGAAGAAACACCATATATTTT. Its protein is CASSLGQGRNTIYF. The full variable domain, with the rest looked up from reference TRBV5-4 and TRBJ1-3, is ETGVTQSPTHLIKTRGQQVTLRCSSQSGHNTVSWYQQALGQGPQFIFQYYREEENGRGNFPPRFSGLQFPNYSSELNVNALELDDSALYLCASSLGQGRNTIYFGEGSWLTVV.

The chain joins TRBV7-2 to TRBJ1-4; D gene unclear. Per germline, CDR1 SGHTA and CDR2 FQGNSA. CDR3 length: 15 amino acids. Trimming removed 5 bases from V and 5 bases from J, with 15 bases in between. As DNA, the CDR3 is TGTGCCAGCAGCCCCCCGGAGGGAGTGAATGAAAAACTGTTTTTT. It encodes CASSPPEGVNEKLFF.

The CDR3 region is CASSLTSGLTDTQYF. The CDR3 nucleotides are TGTGCCAGCAGCCTGACTAGCGGTCTCACAGATACGCAGTATTTT. The chain recombines TRBV7-9 with TRBJ2-3, with 9 bases matching TRBD2. The CDR3 has 15 residues. The germline CDR1 and CDR2 sequences are SEHNR and FQNEAQ (reference sequence). V lost 5 bases to trimming and J lost 2 bases; unmatched junction nucleotides: 5.

The chain joins TRBV7-2 to TRBJ2-3; TRBD2 aligns across 15 bases. Trimming removed 1 base from V and 9 bases from J; junction bases left unmatched: 5. CDR3 length: 16 amino acids. Germline V CDR1 and CDR2: SGHTA, FQGNSA. The CDR3 here is CASSLGVGTSGRTQYF. The DNA of the CDR3 is TGTGCCAGCAGCTTAGGGGTCGGGACTAGCGGGAGGACGCAGTATTTT.

Regarding this clone: The junction and the germline gene differ at one end; a read error may be behind it. The chain carries TRBV7-7 and TRBJ2-1, with 12 bases aligning to TRBD2. The germline CDR1 and CDR2 sequences are SSHAT and FNYEAQ (reference sequence). This CDR3 has 15 residues. The CDR3 spells CASSTGLAGYNEQFF. As DNA, the CDR3 is TGTGCTAGCAGCACCGGACTAGCGGGATACAATGAGCAGTTCTTC. Using reference TRBV7-7 and TRBJ2-1 for the parts outside the CDR3, the full variable domain is GAGVSQSPRYKVTKRGQDVTLRCDPISSHATLYWYQQALGQGPEFLTYFNYEAQPDKSGLPSDRFSAERPEGSISTLTIQRTEQRDSAMYRCASSTGLAGYNEQFFGPGTRLTVL.

Of note for this clone: Compared with germline, one end of the junction differs, possibly owing to a read error. This sequence joins TRBV7-7 and TRBJ2-1, with 9 bases that match TRBD1. This CDR3 spans 15 amino acids. CDR1 and CDR2 from the germline V gene are SSHAT and FNYEAQ (reference sequence). CDR3 nucleotides: TGTGCTAGCAGCCCACAGGGGGCGGGTTTCGATGAGCAGTTCTTC. Residues: CASSPQGAGFDEQFF.

This chain uses TRBV9 with TRBJ2-5; TRBD2 aligns across 16 bases. This CDR3 comprises 18 residues. Per the germline V gene, CDR1 is SGDLS and CDR2 is YYNGEE. The V segment lost 3 bases and the J segment 5 bases; nucleotides outside the gene matches: 10. CDR3 sequence: CASSGGTSGREPWETQYF. The DNA for the CDR3 is TGTGCCAGCAGCGGCGGGACTAGCGGGAGGGAGCCGTGGGAGACCCAGTACTTC.

The rearrangement links TRBV6-2 or TRBV6-3 to TRBJ2-7, with 12 bases matching TRBD1. CDR1 MNHEY and CDR2 SVGEGT come from the germline V gene. The CDR3 extends over 15 amino acids. With V trimmed by 0 bases and J by 7 bases, 4 bases remained unmatched. CDR3 coding DNA: TGTGCCAGCAGTTACTCCGGGACAGGGGGCATAGAGCAGTACTTC. It codes for CASSYSGTGGIEQYF.

This clone was seen at least ten times. The CDR3 protein is CASSGTGPEAFF. The CDR3 nucleotides read TGTGCCAGCAGTGGGACAGGGCCTGAAGCTTTCTTT. This rearrangement joins TRBV6-6 to TRBJ1-1; 9 nucleotides align to TRBD1. The germline CDR1 and CDR2 sequences are MNHNY and SVGAGI (reference sequence). V was pared by 5 bases and J by 6 bases, with 1 base of the junction left unmatched. The length of the CDR3 is 12 residues.

The rearrangement joins TRBV30 to TRBJ1-3; TRBD1 matches 7 bases. Trimming at V came to 4 bases and at J to 4 bases, leaving 4 bases not matched to a gene. The CDR3 is made up of 13 amino acids. Looked up from germline, CDR1 is GTSNPN and CDR2 is SVGIG (reference sequence). The DNA for the CDR3 is TGTGCCTGGAACAGGGGTAACGGAAACACCATATATTTT. It yields the protein CAWNRGNGNTIYF.

The chain has TRBV19 and TRBJ2-5; D may be TRBD2 (5 bases). Trimming took off 1 base at V and 2 bases at J, with 20 bases between the two ends. This CDR3 has 18 amino acids. Germline V gene data show CDR1 as LNHDA and CDR2 as SQIVND (reference sequence). CDR3 sequence: CASSIGRFGSTIQETQYF. The CDR3 coding sequence is TGTGCCAGTAGTATAGGGAGGTTCGGCAGCACCATTCAAGAGACCCAGTACTTC. Using reference TRBV19 and TRBJ2-5 for the parts outside the CDR3, the full variable domain is DGGITQSPKYLFRKEGQNVTLSCEQNLNHDAMYWYRQDPGQGLRLIYYSQIVNDFQKGDIAEGYSVSREKKESFPLTVTSAQKNPTAFYLCASSIGRFGSTIQETQYFGPGTRLLVL.

This rearrangement joins TRBV2 to TRBJ2-3, with 10 bases matching TRBD1. The ends lost 6 bases at V and 4 bases at J; junction bases unmatched: 7. Looked up from germline, CDR1 is SNHLY and CDR2 is FYNNEI. This CDR3 region has 15 residues. CDR3 DNA sequence: TGTGCCAGCAGGTCGACAGGGGGCTCCCCAGATACGCAGTATTTT. It specifies CASRSTGGSPDTQYF.